Listed below are T cell receptor beta chains from one sample, sequenced in a study of lymphopenia after photon versus proton radiotherapy. Here immunoSEQ multiplex PCR was the method, and the copy in TCRdb shows in-frame clones only, minus some. In the table there are 18,000 or so clones, more than 85% of which are singletons. The sample in question was peripheral blood, obtained from a patient treated with proton-based radiotherapy. These receptors originate from a man aged 65 to 85 with pancreatic cancer. The CDR3 runs from the conserved cysteine through the conserved F or W. A D gene is named only where the DNA matches it firmly. Clone size is shown for a subset of rows, as once, few, many or a class of expanded clone.

NA	TRBV7-2	NA	TRBJ1-5	CASSAQGVGGQPQHF	TGTGCCAGCAGCGCACAGGGTGTTGGAGGTCAGCCCCAGCATTTT
NA	TRBV7-7	NA	TRBJ2-1	CASSSQLDAEQFF	TGTGCCAGCAGCTCACAACTAGACGCTGAGCAGTTCTTC
NA	TRBV30	NA	TRBJ1-5	CAWSVSGVPQHF	TGTGCCTGGAGTGTTTCTGGGGTGCCCCAGCATTTT
NA	TRBV27	NA	TRBJ1-2	CASSFGTNYGYTF	TGTGCCAGCAGTTTCGGTACTAACTATGGCTACACCTTC
NA	TRBV30	TRBD2	TRBJ2-2	CAWSVRGSGVHRELFF	TGTGCCTGGAGTGTACGGGGTAGCGGGGTCCACCGGGAGCTGTTTTTT
NA	TRBV7-9	TRBD1	TRBJ2-7	CASSLRDSGIYEQYF	TGTGCCAGCAGCTTACGGGACAGCGGTATTTACGAGCAGTACTTC
NA	TRBV5-1	TRBD1	TRBJ1-2	CASSSLTGYTF	TGCGCCAGCAGCTCCTTGACAGGGTACACCTTC
NA	TRBV5-1	NA	TRBJ2-1	CASSLDRDTSFF	TGCGCCAGCAGCTTGGACCGGGACACGTCGTTCTTC
NA	TRBV6-6	NA	TRBJ1-6	CASSYRDSNSPLHF	TGTGCCAGCAGTTACCGGGACTCTAATTCACCCCTCCACTTT
NA	TRBV5-1	NA	TRBJ2-2	CASSFHPNTGELFF	TGCGCCAGCAGCTTTCACCCGAACACCGGGGAGCTGTTTTTT
NA	TRBV5-5	NA	TRBJ2-3	CASSPQDTQYF	TGTGCCAGCAGCCCGCAAGATACGCAGTATTTT
once	TRBV7-9	TRBD2	TRBJ2-5	CASSLPRGGQETQYF	TGTGCCAGCAGCCTCCCCCGCGGGGGCCAAGAGACCCAGTACTTC
NA	TRBV6-5	TRBD1	TRBJ1-2	CASSYSRQGRAGYTF	TGTGCCAGCAGTTACTCTCGACAGGGGAGGGCTGGCTACACCTTC
NA	TRBV30	TRBD2	TRBJ2-7	CAWTRGAGEQYF	TGTGCCTGGACGCGGGGGGCCGGCGAGCAGTACTTC
NA	TRBV2	NA	TRBJ1-2	CASSAQGSYGYTF	TGTGCCAGCTCCGCCCAGGGATCCTATGGCTACACCTTC
NA	TRBV30	TRBD2	TRBJ2-4	CAWSEGLAGDIQYF	TGTGCCTGGAGTGAGGGACTAGCGGGGGACATTCAGTACTTC
NA	TRBV7-2	TRBD1	TRBJ1-5	CASSVTGWGQPQHF	TGTGCCAGCAGCGTGACAGGGTGGGGGCAGCCCCAGCATTTT
NA	TRBV12-5	TRBD1	TRBJ2-5	CASGRYAGGATETQYF	TGTGCTAGTGGTCGATACGCAGGGGGCGCGACGGAGACCCAGTACTTC
NA	TRBV6-4	TRBD2	TRBJ2-5	CARPGGRETQYF	TGTGCCAGACCGGGGGGGCGGGAGACCCAGTACTTC
NA	TRBV7-3	TRBD1	TRBJ2-2	CASSQTGGVDTGELFF	TGTGCCAGCAGCCAGACAGGGGGCGTGGACACCGGGGAGCTGTTTTTT
NA	TRBV19	NA	TRBJ1-1	CASSIQAGTVNTEAFF	TGTGCCAGTAGTATTCAAGCCGGGACGGTGAACACTGAAGCTTTCTTT
few	TRBV11-2	NA	TRBJ1-6	CASSLTVGYNSPLHF	TGTGCCAGCAGCTTAACAGTTGGGTATAATTCACCCCTCCACTTT
NA	TRBV30	NA	TRBJ2-7	CAWSEDTGEQYF	TGTGCCTGGAGTGAAGACACGGGCGAGCAGTACTTC
NA	TRBV11-1	NA	TRBJ1-1	CASSLGPNRAEAFF	TGTGCCAGCAGCCTGGGACCGAATAGAGCTGAAGCTTTCTTT
few	TRBV5-1	TRBD1	TRBJ1-6	CASSMGQGASPLHF	TGCGCCAGCAGCATGGGACAGGGGGCTTCACCCCTCCACTTT
NA	TRBV10-1	NA	TRBJ2-7	CASSESRSSYEQYF	TGCGCCAGCAGTGAGTCCAGATCTAGCTACGAGCAGTACTTC
NA	TRBV5-1	TRBD2	TRBJ2-2	CASTLAGGRSTGELFF	TGCGCCAGCACCCTAGCGGGAGGGCGGAGCACCGGGGAGCTGTTTTTT
NA	TRBV6-6	TRBD1	TRBJ1-1	CASSYPRGGESEAFF	TGTGCCAGCAGTTACCCTAGAGGGGGCGAATCTGAAGCTTTCTTT
once	TRBV6-1	TRBD1	TRBJ1-5	CASSEAVTGGNQPQHF	TGTGCCAGCAGTGAAGCGGTGACAGGGGGAAATCAGCCCCAGCATTTT
NA	TRBV30	TRBD2	TRBJ2-3	CAWSLGGGAADTQYF	TGTGCCTGGAGTCTGGGCGGGGGGGCGGCAGATACGCAGTATTTT
NA	TRBV4-2	NA	TRBJ2-4	CASSQEGGAPQLARYF	TGTGCCAGCAGCCAAGAGGGTGGGGCCCCACAATTGGCACGGTACTTC
NA	TRBV2	NA	TRBJ1-3	CASSGSASGNTIYF	TGTGCCAGCAGTGGGTCTGCCTCTGGAAACACCATATATTTT
NA	TRBV28	NA	TRBJ2-5	CASSFGHEETQYF	TGTGCCAGCAGTTTCGGGCATGAGGAGACCCAGTACTTC
NA	TRBV9	TRBD2	TRBJ2-3	CASSMRLAPDTQYF	TGTGCCAGCAGCATGCGACTAGCTCCAGATACGCAGTATTTT
NA	TRBV6-5	NA	TRBJ1-1	CASSLQRGDTEAFF	TGTGCCAGCAGTCTACAGCGAGGGGACACTGAAGCTTTCTTT
NA	TRBV23-1	NA	TRBJ2-7	CASSHLQGSGSSYEQYF	TGCGCCAGCAGTCATCTACAGGGTTCGGGGAGCTCCTACGAGCAGTACTTC
NA	TRBV5-1	NA	TRBJ1-1	CASSSGLLESEAFF	TGCGCCAGCAGCTCGGGACTTCTGGAATCCGAAGCTTTCTTT
NA	TRBV9	NA	TRBJ2-1	CASSVGGGTYNEQFF	TGTGCCAGCAGCGTAGGCGGGGGCACCTACAATGAGCAGTTCTTC
once	TRBV4-1	NA	TRBJ1-2	CASSLQGNDGYTF	TGCGCCAGCAGCCTACAGGGAAATGATGGCTACACCTTC
NA	TRBV20-1	NA	TRBJ2-7	CSAPNYEQYF	TGCAGTGCCCCTAACTACGAGCAGTACTTC
NA	TRBV19	NA	TRBJ2-5	CASSMGGAWETQYF	TGTGCCAGTAGTATGGGGGGGGCTTGGGAGACCCAGTACTTC
NA	TRBV19	TRBD1	TRBJ2-7	CASRPGQGPYEQYF	TGTGCCAGTAGACCGGGACAGGGTCCCTACGAGCAGTACTTC
NA	TRBV19	NA	TRBJ1-4	CASTVRAGWSRTNEKLFF	TGTGCCAGTACAGTGCGGGCAGGGTGGTCTCGGACTAATGAAAAACTGTTTTTT
NA	TRBV10-1	NA	TRBJ2-2	CAVGTPNTGELFF	TGCGCCGTCGGGACACCGAACACCGGGGAGCTGTTTTTT
NA	TRBV9	NA	TRBJ2-1	CASSVSLESDEQFF	TGTGCCAGCAGCGTAAGCCTAGAGTCGGATGAGCAGTTCTTC